A single T cell receptor beta chain is shown here with its context. One Seattle source followed patients from active infection through their disease course. This CDR3 region has 13 residues. Germline CDR1 is SGHDN and CDR2 is FVKESK. Trimming pared 4 bases from V and 8 bases from J, leaving 14 bases between. This specimen comes from a study of blood T cell repertoires in COVID-19. Overall study context: The United States, Italy and Spain supplied acute and convalescent COVID-19 samples. In each case, the material was cDNA or gDNA derived from T cells, B-cell-depleted T cells, or PBMCs.

Using immunoSEQ multiplex PCR, the repertoire was profiled, and TCRdb retains in-frame clones only, with some absent. Counted here are tens of thousands of clones, approximately 80% occurring once; the ten biggest clones make up more than 20%. The chain is built from TRBV14 and TRBJ2-5; a weak D match, TRBD2 (5 bases). Sequencing input: peripheral blood. The clonotype comes from a woman older than 75 with COVID-19, enrolled during active disease. CDR3 bases: TGTGCCAGCAGCCTCGGGTCCGGAGGCACCCAGTACTTC. It specifies CASSLGSGGTQYF.